This entry is about one T cell receptor (beta chain). Antigen specificity is unknown. Other DNA sequences of this sample code for an identical CDR3. This sample was included in a study of OX40 agonist ivuxolimab in advanced cancers. Study in general: Given to patients was ivuxolimab, an agonistic anti-OX40 (CD134) antibody. Study results and limitations: Partial responders at 0.1-3.0 mg/kg had among the lowest clonal expansion.

If patients had autoimmune disease history or systemic immunosuppression, they were excluded. Baseline, cycle 4 day 1, and cycle 7 day 1 were the blood sampling points. TCRdb's table, derived via immunoSEQ multiplex PCR, lists solely in-frame clones and lacks some. The sample includes tens of thousands of clones, 86% of them seen just once. The CDR3 runs to 13 residues. With 0 bases clipped from V and 6 bases from J, the junction kept 0 bases outside the gene matches. Germline loops: CDR1 SGHRS, CDR2 YFSETQ. Specimen: CD4+ or CD8+ T cells sorted from blood, collected in a trial of the OX40 agonist ivuxolimab. The chain joins TRBV5-1 to TRBJ1-2, with 9 bases lining up with TRBD1. The sequence derives from an adult with an advanced solid tumor such as melanoma, head and neck, liver or kidney cancer. CDR3 sequence: CASSLGTGDGYTF. DNA of the CDR3: TGCGCCAGCAGCTTGGGGACAGGGGATGGCTACACCTTC. Supplemented by reference TRBV5-1 and TRBJ1-2, the full variable domain reads KAGVTQTPRYLIKTRGQQVTLSCSPISGHRSVSWYQQTPGQGLQFLFEYFSETQRNKGNFPGRFSGRQFSNSRSEMNVSTLELGDSALYLCASSLGTGDGYTFGSGTRLTVV.